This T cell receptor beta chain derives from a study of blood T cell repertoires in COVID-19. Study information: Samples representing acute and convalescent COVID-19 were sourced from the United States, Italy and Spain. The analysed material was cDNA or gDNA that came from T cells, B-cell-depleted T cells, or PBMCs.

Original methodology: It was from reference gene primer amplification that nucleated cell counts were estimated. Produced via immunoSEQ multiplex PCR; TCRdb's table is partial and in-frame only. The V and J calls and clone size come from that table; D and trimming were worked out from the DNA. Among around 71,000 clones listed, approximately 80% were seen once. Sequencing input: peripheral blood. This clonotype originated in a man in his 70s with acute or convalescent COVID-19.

This CDR3 reads CASSGGFSGMNTEAFF. Here the CDR3 DNA reads TGTGCCAGCAGCGGTGGCTTTTCGGGAATGAACACTGAAGCTTTCTTT. The chain couples TRBV5-4 to TRBJ1-1; D is undetermined. CDR3 length: 16 residues. Looked up from germline, CDR1 is SGHNT and CDR2 is YYREEE (reference sequence). Between the trimmed V and J ends, which lost 4 bases and 0 bases, there was a span of 16 bases.